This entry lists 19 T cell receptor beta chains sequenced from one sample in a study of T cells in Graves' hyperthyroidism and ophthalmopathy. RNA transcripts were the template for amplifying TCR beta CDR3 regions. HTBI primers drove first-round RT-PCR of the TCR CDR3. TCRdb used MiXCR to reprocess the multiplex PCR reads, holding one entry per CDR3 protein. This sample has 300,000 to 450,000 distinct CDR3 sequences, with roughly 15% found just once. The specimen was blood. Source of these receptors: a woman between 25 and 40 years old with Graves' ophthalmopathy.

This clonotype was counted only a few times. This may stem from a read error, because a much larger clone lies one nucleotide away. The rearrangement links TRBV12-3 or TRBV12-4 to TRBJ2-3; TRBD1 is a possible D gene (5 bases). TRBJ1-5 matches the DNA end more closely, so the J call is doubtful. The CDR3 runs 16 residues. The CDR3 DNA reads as TGTGCCAGCAGTTTCAGCGGGGGGTCCCTCTTTTATACGCAGCATTTT. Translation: CASSFSGGSLFYTQHF.

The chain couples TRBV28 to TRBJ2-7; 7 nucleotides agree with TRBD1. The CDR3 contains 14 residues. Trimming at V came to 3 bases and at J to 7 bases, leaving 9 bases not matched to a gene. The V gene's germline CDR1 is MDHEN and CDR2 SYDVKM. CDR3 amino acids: CASSFNDRAWEQYF. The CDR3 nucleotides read TGTGCCAGCAGTTTCAACGACAGGGCGTGGGAGCAGTACTTC.

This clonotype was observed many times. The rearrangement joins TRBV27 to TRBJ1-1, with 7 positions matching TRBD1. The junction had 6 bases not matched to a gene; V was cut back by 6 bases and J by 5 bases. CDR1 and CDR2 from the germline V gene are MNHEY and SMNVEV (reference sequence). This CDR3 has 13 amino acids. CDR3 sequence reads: CASRTRGWTEAFF. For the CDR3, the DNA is TGTGCCAGCAGGACCAGGGGGTGGACTGAAGCTTTCTTT.

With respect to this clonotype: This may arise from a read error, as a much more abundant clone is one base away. The CDR3 region is CASSILRGWTYEQYF. CDR3 bases: TGCGCCAGCAGCATACTTCGGGGGTGGACCTACGAGCAGTACTTC. V and J are TRBV5-1 and TRBJ2-7; tentatively, D is TRBD2 (6 bases). Germline CDR1 and CDR2: SGHRS and YFSETQ. CDR3 length: 15 amino acids. V was cut by 4 bases and J by 2 bases, with 16 bases left in between.

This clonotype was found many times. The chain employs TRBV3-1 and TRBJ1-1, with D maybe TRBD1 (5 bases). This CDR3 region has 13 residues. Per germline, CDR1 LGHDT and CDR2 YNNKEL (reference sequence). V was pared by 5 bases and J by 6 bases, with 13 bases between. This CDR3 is CASSRGSVSEAFF. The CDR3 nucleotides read TGTGCCAGCAGCAGGGGATCAGTATCTGAAGCTTTCTTT. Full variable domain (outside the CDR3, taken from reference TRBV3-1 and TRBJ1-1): DTAVSQTPKYLVTQMGNDKSIKCEQNLGHDTMYWYKQDSKKFLKIMFSYNNKELIINETVPNRFSPKSPDKAHLNLHINSLELGDSAVYFCASSRGSVSEAFFGQGTRLTVV.

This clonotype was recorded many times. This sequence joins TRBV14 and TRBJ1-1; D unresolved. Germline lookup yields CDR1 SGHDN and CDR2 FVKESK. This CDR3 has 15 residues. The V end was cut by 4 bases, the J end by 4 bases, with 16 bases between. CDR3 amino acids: CASSPSTVRATEAFF. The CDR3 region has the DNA TGTGCCAGCAGCCCTTCCACTGTGAGGGCCACTGAAGCTTTCTTT.

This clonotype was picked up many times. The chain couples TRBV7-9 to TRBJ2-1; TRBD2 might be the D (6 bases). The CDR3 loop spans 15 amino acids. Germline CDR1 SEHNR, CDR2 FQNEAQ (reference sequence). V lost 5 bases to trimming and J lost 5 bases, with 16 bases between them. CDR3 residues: CASSPRDSWHNEQFF. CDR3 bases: TGTGCCAGCAGCCCCAGGGACTCGTGGCACAATGAGCAGTTCTTC.

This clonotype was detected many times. In DNA form, the CDR3 reads TGCAGTGCTAACCCTACTAGCGGTAGCACAGATACGCAGTATTTT. Protein sequence: CSANPTSGSTDTQYF. The gene calls are TRBV20-1 and TRBJ2-3, with 8 nucleotides matching TRBD2. The CDR3 sequence is 15 residues long. Germline V gives CDR1 DFQATT, CDR2 SNEGSKA (reference sequence). Trimming at V came to 4 bases and at J to 0 bases, leaving 6 bases not matched to a gene.

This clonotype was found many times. The CDR3 loop is CASRRVEGTEAFF. The CDR3 DNA sequence: TGTGCCAGCAGAAGGGTAGAGGGCACTGAAGCTTTCTTT. V gene TRBV2 combines with J gene TRBJ1-1, with no clear D. Germline CDR1 is SNHLY and CDR2 is FYNNEI. V was shortened by 6 bases and J by 4 bases, with 12 bases between the two germline ends. This CDR3 spans 13 amino acids.

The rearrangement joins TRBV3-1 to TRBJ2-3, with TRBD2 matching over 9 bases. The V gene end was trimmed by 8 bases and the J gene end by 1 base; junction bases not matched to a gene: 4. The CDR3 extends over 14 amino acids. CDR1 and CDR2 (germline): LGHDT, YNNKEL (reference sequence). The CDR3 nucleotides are TGTGCCAGCGAAGTAGCGGGGGGCACAGATACGCAGTATTTT. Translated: CASEVAGGTDTQYF.

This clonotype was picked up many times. The DNA for the CDR3 is TGCAGTGCTAGTATGGCGGGGGGGCAAGAGACCCAGTACTTC. Translating gives CSASMAGGQETQYF. The chain recombines TRBV20-1 with TRBJ2-5, with 9 bases identical to TRBD2. This CDR3 region has 14 residues. V shed 3 bases, J shed 2 bases, and the junction held 4 bases outside the gene matches. The germline CDR1 and CDR2 sequences are DFQATT and SNEGSKA (reference sequence).

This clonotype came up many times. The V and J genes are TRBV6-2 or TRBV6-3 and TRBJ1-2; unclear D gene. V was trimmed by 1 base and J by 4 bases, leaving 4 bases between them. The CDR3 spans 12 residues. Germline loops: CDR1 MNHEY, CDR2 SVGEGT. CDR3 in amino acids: CASSYFPYGYTF. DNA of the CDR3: TGTGCCAGCAGTTACTTCCCCTATGGCTACACCTTC.

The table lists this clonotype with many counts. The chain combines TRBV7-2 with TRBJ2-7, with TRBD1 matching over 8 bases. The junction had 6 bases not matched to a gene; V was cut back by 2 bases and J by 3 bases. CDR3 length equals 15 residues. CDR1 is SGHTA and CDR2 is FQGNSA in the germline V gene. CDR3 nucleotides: TGTGCCAGCAGCTTAACTCGGGACAGGCTCTACGAGCAGTACTTC. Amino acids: CASSLTRDRLYEQYF.

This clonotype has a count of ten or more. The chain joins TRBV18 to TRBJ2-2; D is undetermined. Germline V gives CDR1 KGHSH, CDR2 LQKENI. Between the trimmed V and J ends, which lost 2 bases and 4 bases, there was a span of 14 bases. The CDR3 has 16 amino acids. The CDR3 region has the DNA TGTGCCAGCTCACCAGGAGAAAGCCTTGGCACCGGGGAGCTGTTTTTT. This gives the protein CASSPGESLGTGELFF. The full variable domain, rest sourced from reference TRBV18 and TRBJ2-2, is NAGVMQNPRHLVRRRGQEARLRCSPMKGHSHVYWYRQLPEEGLKFMVYLQKENIIDESGMPKERFSAEFPKEGPSILRIQQVVRGDSAAYFCASSPGESLGTGELFFGEGSRLTVL.

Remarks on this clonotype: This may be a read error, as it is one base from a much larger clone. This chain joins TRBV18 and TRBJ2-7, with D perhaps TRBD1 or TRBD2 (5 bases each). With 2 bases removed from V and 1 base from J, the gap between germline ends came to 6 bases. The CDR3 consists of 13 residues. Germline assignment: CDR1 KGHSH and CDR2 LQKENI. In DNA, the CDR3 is TGTGCCAGCTCACCATGGGGGTCCTACGAGCAGTACTTC. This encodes CASSPWGSYEQYF.

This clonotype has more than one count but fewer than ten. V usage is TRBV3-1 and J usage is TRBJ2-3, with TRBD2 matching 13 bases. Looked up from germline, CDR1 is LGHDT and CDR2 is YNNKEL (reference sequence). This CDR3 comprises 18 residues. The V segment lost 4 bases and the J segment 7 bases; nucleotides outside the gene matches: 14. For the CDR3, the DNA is TGTGCCAGCAGCCGTACTAGCGGGGGGGCCTTAAAGGTTAATACGCAGTATTTT. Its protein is CASSRTSGGALKVNTQYF.

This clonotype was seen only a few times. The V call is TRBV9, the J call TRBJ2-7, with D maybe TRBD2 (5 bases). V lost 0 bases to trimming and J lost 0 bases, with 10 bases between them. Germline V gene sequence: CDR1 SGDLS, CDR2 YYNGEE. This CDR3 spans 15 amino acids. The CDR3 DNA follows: TGTGCCAGCAGCGTAGAATCTGGGAGCTCCTACGAGCAGTACTTC. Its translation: CASSVESGSSYEQYF. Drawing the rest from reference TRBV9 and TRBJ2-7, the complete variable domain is DSGVTQTPKHLITATGQRVTLRCSPRSGDLSVYWYQQSLDQGLQFLIQYYNGEERAKGNILERFSAQQFPDLHSELNLSSLELGDSALYFCASSVESGSSYEQYFGPGTRLTVT.

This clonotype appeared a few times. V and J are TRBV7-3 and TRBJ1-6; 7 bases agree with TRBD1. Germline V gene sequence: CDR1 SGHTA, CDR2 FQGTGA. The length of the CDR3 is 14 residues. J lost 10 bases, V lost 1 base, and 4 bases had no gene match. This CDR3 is CASSLSRGGSPLHF. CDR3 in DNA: TGTGCCAGCAGCTTAAGCAGGGGGGGATCACCCCTCCACTTT.

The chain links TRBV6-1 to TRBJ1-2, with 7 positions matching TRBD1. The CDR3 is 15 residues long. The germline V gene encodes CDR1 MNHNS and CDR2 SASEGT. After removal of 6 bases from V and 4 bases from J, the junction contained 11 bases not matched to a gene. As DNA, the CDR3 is TGTGCCAGCAGCTATAGTAGGGACAGAAGCTATGGCTACACCTTC. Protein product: CASSYSRDRSYGYTF.